This T cell receptor (beta chain) came from a study of CD4 T cell repertoires in COVID-19. As for the study in general: After nine to eleven days of IL-2 expansion, CFSE-low cells were relabeled and restimulated with other coronavirus spikes.

The CDR3 runs 15 residues. Germline V gene data show CDR1 as MDHEN and CDR2 as SYDVKM. J was trimmed by 7 bases and V by 5 bases; bases with no gene match: 10. These memory T cells were uncultured and sequenced directly after ex vivo isolation. Study observations and caveats: Between roughly 6.5 and 27% of SARS-CoV-2 clonotypes also appeared in SARS-CoV and/or HKU1 spike cultures. Several top expanded SARS-CoV-2-reactive clonotypes were shared by two or three memory subsets.

On this clone itself: The antigen remains undetermined.

Libraries were prepared by immunoSEQ multiplex PCR; TCRdb keeps only in-frame clonotypes and omits some of them. The sample lists approximately 22,000 clones; around 87% were seen once. This sequence originates from a human donor who had COVID-19. The chain has TRBV28 and TRBJ2-3; TRBD1 agrees at 9 bases. The sequenced sample was central memory CD4+ T cells from blood, obtained before the COVID-19 pandemic. The CDR3 loop is CASSPRRQGGNTQYF. Here the CDR3 DNA reads TGTGCCAGCAGTCCCCGTCGACAGGGGGGAAATACGCAGTATTTT.